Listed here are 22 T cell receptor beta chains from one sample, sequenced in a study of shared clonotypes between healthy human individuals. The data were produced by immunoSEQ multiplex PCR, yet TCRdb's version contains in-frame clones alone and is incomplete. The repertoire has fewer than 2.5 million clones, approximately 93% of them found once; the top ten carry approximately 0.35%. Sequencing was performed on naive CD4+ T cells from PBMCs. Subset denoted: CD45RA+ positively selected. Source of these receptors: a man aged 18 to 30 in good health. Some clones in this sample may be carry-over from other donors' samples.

The chain's CDR3 is CASSLGPVGTDTQYF. The DNA of the CDR3 is TGTGCCAGCAGCTTGGGACCCGTCGGCACAGATACGCAGTATTTT. The gene calls are TRBV5-6 and TRBJ2-3; no clear D gene. The CDR3 consists of 15 residues. Trimming cost V 0 bases and J 1 base, with 9 bases left between them. Germline V gene lookup returns CDR1 SGHDT and CDR2 YYEEEE. The variable domain in full, with the rest retrieved from reference TRBV5-6 and TRBJ2-3, is DAGVTQSPTHLIKTRGQQVTLRCSPKSGHDTVSWYQQALGQGPQFIFQYYEEEERQRGNFPDRFSGHQFPNYSSELNVNALLLGDSALYLCASSLGPVGTDTQYFGPGTRLTVL.

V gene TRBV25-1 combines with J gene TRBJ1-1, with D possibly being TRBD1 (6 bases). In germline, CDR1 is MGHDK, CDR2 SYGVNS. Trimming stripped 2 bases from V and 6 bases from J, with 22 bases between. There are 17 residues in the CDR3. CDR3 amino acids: CASSEGIIGQITAEAFF. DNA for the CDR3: TGTGCCAGCAGTGAAGGAATAATAGGACAGATAACCGCTGAAGCTTTCTTT.

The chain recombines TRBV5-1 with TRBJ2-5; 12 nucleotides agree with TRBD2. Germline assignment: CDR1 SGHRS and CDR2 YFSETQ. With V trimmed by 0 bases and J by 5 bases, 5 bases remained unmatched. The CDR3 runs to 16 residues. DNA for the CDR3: TGCGCCAGCAGCTTGGGACTAGCGGGAGATCGGGAGACCCAGTACTTC. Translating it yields CASSLGLAGDRETQYF.

CDR3 bases: TGTGCCAGCAGCAACCCGGATCGGGAGATGGCTGAAGCTTTCTTT. As protein: CASSNPDREMAEAFF. V gene TRBV5-8 combines with J gene TRBJ1-1; D gene unclear. There are 15 residues in the CDR3. Germline-derived CDR1 and CDR2 are SGHTS and YDEGEE. V dropped 4 bases and J dropped 6 bases, with 19 bases sitting between them.

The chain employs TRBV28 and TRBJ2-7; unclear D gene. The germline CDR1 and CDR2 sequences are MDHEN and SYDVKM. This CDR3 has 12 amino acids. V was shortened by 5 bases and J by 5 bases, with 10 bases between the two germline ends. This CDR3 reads CASSPVLHEQYF. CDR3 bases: TGTGCCAGCAGTCCTGTACTCCACGAGCAGTACTTC.

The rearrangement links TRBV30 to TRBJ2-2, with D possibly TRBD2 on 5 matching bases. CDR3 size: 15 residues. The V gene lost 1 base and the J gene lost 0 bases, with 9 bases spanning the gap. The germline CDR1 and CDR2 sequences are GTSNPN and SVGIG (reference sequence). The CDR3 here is CAWSDLDSNTGELFF. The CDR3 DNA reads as TGTGCCTGGAGTGATTTGGACTCGAACACCGGGGAGCTGTTTTTT.

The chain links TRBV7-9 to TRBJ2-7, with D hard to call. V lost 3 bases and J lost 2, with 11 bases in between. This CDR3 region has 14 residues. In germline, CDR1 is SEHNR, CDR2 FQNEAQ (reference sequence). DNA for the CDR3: TGTGCCAGCAGCTTCCTCGGGCTAACCTACGAGCAGTACTTC. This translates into CASSFLGLTYEQYF.

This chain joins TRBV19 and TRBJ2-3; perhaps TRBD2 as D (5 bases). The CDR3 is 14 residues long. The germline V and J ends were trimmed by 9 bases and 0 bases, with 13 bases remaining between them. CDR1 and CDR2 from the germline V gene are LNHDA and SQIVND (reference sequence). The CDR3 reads CASGETTSTDTQYF. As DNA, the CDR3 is TGTGCCAGCGGGGAAACCACTAGCACAGATACGCAGTATTTT.

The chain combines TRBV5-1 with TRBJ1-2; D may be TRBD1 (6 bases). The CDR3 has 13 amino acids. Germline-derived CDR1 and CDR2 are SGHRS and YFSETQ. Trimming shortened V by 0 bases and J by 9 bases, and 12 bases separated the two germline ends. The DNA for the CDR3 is TGCGCCAGCAGCTTGGAAACAGGGATCAGCTACACCTTC. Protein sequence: CASSLETGISYTF.

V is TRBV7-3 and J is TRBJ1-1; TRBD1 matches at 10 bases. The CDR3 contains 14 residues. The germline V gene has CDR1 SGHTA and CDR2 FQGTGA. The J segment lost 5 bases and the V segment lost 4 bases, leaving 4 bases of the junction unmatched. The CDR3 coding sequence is TGTGCCAGCAGCTCAGGACAGGGGGAGACTGAAGCTTTCTTT. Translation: CASSSGQGETEAFF.

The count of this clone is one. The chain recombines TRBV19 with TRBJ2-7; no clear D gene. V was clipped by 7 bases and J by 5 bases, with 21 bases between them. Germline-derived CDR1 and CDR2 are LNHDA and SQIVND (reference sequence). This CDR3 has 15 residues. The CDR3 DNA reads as TGTGCCAGTACTGAAACGGGTAGCTTTAGCAACGAGCAGTACTTC. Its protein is CASTETGSFSNEQYF.

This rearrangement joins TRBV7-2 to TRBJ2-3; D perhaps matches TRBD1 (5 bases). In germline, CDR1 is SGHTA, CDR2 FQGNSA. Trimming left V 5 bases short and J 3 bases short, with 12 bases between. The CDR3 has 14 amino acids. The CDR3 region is CASSPIRQTDTQYF. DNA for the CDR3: TGTGCCAGCAGCCCGATACGACAGACAGATACGCAGTATTTT.

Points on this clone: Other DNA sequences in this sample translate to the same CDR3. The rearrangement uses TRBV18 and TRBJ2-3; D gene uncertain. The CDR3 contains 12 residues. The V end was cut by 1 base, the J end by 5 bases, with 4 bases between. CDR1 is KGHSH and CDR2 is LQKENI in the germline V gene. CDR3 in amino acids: CASSPQRDTQYF. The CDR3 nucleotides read TGTGCCAGCTCACCACAGCGAGATACGCAGTATTTT. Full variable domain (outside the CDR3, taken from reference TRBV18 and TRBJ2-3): NAGVMQNPRHLVRRRGQEARLRCSPMKGHSHVYWYRQLPEEGLKFMVYLQKENIIDESGMPKERFSAEFPKEGPSILRIQQVVRGDSAAYFCASSPQRDTQYFGPGTRLTVL.

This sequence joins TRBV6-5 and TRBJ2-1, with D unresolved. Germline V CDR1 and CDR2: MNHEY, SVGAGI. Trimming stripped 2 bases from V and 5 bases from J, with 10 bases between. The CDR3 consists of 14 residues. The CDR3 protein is CASSYAAWNNEQFF. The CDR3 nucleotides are TGTGCCAGCAGTTACGCGGCTTGGAACAATGAGCAGTTCTTC.

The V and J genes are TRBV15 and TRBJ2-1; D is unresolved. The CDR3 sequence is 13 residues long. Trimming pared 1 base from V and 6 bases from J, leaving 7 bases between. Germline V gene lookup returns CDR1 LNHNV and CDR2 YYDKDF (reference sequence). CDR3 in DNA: TGTGCCACCAGCAGAGCCAACAGCAATGAGCAGTTCTTC. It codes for CATSRANSNEQFF.

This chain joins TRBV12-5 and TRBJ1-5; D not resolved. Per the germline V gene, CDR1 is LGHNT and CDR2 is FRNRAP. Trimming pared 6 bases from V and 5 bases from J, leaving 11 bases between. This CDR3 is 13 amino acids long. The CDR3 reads CASGADLHQPQHF. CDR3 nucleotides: TGTGCTAGTGGCGCCGACCTACATCAGCCCCAGCATTTT.

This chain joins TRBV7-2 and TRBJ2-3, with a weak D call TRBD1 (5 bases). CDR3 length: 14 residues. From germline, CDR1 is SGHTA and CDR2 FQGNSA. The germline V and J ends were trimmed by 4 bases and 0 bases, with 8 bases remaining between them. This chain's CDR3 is CASSSQVSTDTQYF. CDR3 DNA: TGTGCCAGCAGCTCACAGGTTAGCACAGATACGCAGTATTTT.

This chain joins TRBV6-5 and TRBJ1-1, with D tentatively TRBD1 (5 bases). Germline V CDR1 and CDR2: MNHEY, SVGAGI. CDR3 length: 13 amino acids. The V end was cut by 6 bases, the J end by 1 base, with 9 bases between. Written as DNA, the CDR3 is TGTGCCAGCAGGGGACGAAGGAACACTGAAGCTTTCTTT. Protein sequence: CASRGRRNTEAFF.

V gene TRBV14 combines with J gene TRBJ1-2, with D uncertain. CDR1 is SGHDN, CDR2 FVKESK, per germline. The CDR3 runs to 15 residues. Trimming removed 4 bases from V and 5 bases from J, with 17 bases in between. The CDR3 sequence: CASSRPVEGLYGYTF. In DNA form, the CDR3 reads TGTGCCAGCAGCCGCCCAGTTGAGGGCTTATATGGCTACACCTTC.

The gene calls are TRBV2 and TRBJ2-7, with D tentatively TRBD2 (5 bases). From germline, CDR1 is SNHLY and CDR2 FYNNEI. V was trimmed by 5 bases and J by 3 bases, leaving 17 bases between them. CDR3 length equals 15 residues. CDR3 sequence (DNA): TGTGCCAGCAGTAGGACCGAGCTAGCTAACTACGAGCAGTACTTC. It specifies CASSRTELANYEQYF.

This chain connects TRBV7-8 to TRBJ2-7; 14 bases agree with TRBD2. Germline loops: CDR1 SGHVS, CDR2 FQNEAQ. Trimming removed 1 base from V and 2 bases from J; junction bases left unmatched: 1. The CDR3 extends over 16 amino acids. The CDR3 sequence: CASSLEGLAGAYEQYF. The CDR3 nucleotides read TGTGCCAGCAGCTTAGAGGGACTAGCGGGAGCCTACGAGCAGTACTTC.

CDR3 sequence reads: CASSIPGGRGREQYF. CDR3 DNA: TGTGCCAGTAGTATACCCGGTGGCAGGGGGCGCGAGCAGTACTTC. The chain links TRBV19 to TRBJ2-7; 8 positions agree with TRBD1. CDR3 length: 15 residues. Germline-derived CDR1 and CDR2 are LNHDA and SQIVND (reference sequence). V trimming: 2 bases; J trimming: 6 bases; junction bases outside the gene matches: 9.